This T cell receptor (beta chain) originates from a study of blood T cell repertoires in COVID-19. Study as a whole: The study drew acute and convalescent COVID-19 samples from the United States, Italy and Spain.

Regarding this clone: An end of the junction does not agree with germline; a read error may underlie this.

The CDR3 has 14 residues. Germline V gene sequence: CDR1 MNHEY, CDR2 SMNVEV (reference sequence). Using immunoSEQ multiplex PCR, the repertoire was profiled, and TCRdb retains in-frame clones only, with some absent. The repertoire holds some 190,000 clones, approximately 73% seen once, with approximately 16% in the top ten. Sequenced: PBMCs or T cells enriched from blood (not recorded which). V usage is TRBV27 and J usage is TRBJ1-1, with D uncertain. The TCR originated in a woman between 50 and 59 years old with acute COVID-19. The CDR3 DNA sequence: TGTGCCAGCAATTTAATTTCGGTGAACACTGAAGCTTTCTTT. It encodes CASNLISVNTEAFF.